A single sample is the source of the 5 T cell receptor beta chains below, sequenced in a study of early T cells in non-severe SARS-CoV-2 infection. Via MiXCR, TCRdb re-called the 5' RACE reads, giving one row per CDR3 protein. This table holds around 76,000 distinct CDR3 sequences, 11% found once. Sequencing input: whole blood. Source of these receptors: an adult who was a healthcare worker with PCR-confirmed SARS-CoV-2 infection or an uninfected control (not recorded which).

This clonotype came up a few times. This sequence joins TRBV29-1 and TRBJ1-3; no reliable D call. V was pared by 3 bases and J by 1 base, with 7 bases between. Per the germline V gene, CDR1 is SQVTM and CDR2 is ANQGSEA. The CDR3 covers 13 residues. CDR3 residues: CSVDWGSGNTIYF. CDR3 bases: TGCAGCGTTGATTGGGGTTCTGGAAACACCATATATTTT.

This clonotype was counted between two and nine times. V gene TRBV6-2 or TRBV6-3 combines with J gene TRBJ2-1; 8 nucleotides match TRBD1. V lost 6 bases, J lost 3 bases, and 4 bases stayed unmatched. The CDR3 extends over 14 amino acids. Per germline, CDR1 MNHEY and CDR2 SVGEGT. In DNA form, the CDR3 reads TGTGCCAGCAGCTTGGGACAGGACTACAATGAGCAGTTCTTC. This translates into CASSLGQDYNEQFF.

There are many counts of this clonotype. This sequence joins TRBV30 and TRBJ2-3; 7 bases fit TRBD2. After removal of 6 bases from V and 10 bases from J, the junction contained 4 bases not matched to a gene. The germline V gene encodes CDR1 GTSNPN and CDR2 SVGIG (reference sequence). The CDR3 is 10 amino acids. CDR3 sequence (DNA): TGTGCCTGTGGGGGGGAGGCGCAGTATTTT. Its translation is CACGGEAQYF.

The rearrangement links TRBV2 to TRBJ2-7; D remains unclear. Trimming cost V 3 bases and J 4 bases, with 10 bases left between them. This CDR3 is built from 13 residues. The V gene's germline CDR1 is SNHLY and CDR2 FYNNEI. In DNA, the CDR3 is TGTGCCAGCAGTGATGTGCGGAGATACGAGCAGTACTTC. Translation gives CASSDVRRYEQYF.

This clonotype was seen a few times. CDR3 nucleotides: TGCGCCAGCAGCCAAGCGAGGTGGGGGGGAGACAATTCACCCCTCCACTTT. This sequence encodes CASSQARWGGDNSPLHF. This rearrangement joins TRBV4-3 to TRBJ1-6, with a possible D match to TRBD1 (5 bases). The CDR3 covers 17 residues. V was shortened by 1 base and J by 7 bases, with 17 bases between the two germline ends. Germline V CDR1 and CDR2: LGHNA, YSLEER.